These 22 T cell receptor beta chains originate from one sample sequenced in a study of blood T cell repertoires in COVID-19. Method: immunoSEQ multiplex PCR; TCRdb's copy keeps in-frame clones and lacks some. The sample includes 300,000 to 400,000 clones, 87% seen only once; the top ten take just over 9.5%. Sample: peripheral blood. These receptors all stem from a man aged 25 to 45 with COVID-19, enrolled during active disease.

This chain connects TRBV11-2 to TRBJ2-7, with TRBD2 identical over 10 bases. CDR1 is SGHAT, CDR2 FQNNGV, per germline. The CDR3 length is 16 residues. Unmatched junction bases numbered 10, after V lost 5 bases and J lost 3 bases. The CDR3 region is CASSLGASGRDYEQYF. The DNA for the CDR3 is TGTGCCAGCAGCCTTGGGGCTAGCGGGAGAGACTACGAGCAGTACTTC.

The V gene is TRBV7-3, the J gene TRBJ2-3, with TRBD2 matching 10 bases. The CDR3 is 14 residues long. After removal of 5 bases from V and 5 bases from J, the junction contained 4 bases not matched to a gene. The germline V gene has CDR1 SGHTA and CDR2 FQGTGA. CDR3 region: CASSPRLAGDTQYF. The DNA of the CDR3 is TGTGCCAGCAGCCCCCGACTAGCGGGAGATACGCAGTATTTT.

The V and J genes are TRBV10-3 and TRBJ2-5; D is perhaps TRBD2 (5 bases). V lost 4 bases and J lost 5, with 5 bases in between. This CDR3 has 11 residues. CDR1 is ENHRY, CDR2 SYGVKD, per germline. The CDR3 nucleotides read TGTGCCATCAGTGGCGGGGAGACCCAGTACTTC. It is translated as CAISGGETQYF.

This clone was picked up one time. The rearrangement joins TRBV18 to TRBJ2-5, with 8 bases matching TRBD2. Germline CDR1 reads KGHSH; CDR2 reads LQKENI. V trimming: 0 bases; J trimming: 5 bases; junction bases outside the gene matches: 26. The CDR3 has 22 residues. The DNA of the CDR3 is TGTGCCAGCTCACCACCCCGCTCAGGGCGGGGGGCTTTCTACTCCCCGGGGGAGACCCAGTACTTC. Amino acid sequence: CASSPPRSGRGAFYSPGETQYF. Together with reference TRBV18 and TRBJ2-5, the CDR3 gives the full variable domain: NAGVMQNPRHLVRRRGQEARLRCSPMKGHSHVYWYRQLPEEGLKFMVYLQKENIIDESGMPKERFSAEFPKEGPSILRIQQVVRGDSAAYFCASSPPRSGRGAFYSPGETQYFGPGTRLLVL.

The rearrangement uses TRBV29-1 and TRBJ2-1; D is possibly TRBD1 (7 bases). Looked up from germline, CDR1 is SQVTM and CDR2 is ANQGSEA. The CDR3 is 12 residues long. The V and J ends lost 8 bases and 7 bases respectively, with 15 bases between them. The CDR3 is CSFPTGTNEQFF. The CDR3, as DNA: TGCAGCTTCCCGACAGGGACTAATGAGCAGTTCTTC.

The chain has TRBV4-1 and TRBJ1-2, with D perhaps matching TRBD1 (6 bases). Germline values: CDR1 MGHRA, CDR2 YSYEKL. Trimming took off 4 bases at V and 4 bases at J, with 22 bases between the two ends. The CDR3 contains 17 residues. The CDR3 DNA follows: TGCGCCAGCAGCCGGAAAAGTGACCAGGGGAGTAGCTATGGCTACACCTTC. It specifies CASSRKSDQGSSYGYTF.

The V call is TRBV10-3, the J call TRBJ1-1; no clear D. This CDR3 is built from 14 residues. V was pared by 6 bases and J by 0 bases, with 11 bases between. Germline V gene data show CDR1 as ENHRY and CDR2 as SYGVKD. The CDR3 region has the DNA TGTGCCATCAGGGAAGGTCGGGTGAACACTGAAGCTTTCTTT. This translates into CAIREGRVNTEAFF.

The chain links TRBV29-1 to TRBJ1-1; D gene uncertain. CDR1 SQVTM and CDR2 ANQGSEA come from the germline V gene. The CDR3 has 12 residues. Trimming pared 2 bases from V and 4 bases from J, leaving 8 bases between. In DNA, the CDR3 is TGCAGCGTTGAATCCGGTGGCACTGAAGCTTTCTTT. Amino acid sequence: CSVESGGTEAFF.

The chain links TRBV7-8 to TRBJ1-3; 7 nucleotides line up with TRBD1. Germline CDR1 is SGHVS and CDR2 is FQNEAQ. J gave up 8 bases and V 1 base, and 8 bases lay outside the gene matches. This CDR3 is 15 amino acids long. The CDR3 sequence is CASSLDDRVRDTIYF. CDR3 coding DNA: TGTGCCAGCAGCTTAGACGACAGGGTTCGGGACACCATATATTTT.

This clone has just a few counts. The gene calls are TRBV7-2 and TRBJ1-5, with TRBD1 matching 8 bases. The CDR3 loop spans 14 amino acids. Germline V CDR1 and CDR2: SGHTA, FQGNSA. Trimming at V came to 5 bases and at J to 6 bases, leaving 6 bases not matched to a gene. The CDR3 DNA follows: TGTGCCAGCAGCCTCCAGGGGGCTGGTCAGCCCCAGCATTTT. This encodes CASSLQGAGQPQHF.

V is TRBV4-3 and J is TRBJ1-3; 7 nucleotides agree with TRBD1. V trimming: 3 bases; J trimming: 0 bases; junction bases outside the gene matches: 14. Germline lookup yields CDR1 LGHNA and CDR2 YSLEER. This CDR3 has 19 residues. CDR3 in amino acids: CASSQDGDSLSSSGNTIYF. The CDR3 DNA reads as TGCGCCAGCAGCCAGGACGGGGACAGCCTGAGCTCCTCTGGAAACACCATATATTTT.

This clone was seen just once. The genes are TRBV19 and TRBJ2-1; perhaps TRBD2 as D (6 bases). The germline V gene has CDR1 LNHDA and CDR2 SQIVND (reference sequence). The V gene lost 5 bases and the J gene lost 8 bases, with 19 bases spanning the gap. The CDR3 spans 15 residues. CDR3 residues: CASSPLMSWRDEQFF. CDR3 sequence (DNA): TGTGCCAGTAGTCCACTAATGTCTTGGAGGGATGAGCAGTTCTTC.

The CDR3 nucleotides are TGCGCCAGCAGCCAAGACGGACAGGGGAGGACTGAAGCTTTCTTT. Protein: CASSQDGQGRTEAFF. The chain combines TRBV4-3 with TRBJ1-1; 9 bases line up with TRBD1. The CDR3 is 15 residues long. The germline V gene has CDR1 LGHNA and CDR2 YSLEER. V was pared by 0 bases and J by 5 bases, with 4 bases of the junction left unmatched.

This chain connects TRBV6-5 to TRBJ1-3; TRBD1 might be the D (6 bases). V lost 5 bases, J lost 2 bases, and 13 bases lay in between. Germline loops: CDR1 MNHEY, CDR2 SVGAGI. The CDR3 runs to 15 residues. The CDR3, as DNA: TGTGCCAGCAGTCGGACAGTCGCGGCTGGAAACACCATATATTTT. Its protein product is CASSRTVAAGNTIYF.

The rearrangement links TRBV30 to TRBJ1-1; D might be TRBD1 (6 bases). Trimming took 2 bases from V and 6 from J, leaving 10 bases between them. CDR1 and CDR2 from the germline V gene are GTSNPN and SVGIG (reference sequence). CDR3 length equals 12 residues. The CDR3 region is CAWSTGSAEAFF. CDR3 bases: TGTGCCTGGAGTACAGGGTCGGCTGAAGCTTTCTTT. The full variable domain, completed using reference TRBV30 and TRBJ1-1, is SQTIHQWPATLVQPVGSPLSLECTVEGTSNPNLYWYRQAAGRGLQLLFYSVGIGQISSEVPQNLSASRPQDRQFILSSKKLLLSDSGFYLCAWSTGSAEAFFGQGTRLTVV.

CDR3 in DNA: TGCGCCAGCAGCCAAGGCCGGGATGAAGCTTTCTTT. Residues: CASSQGRDEAFF. The chain couples TRBV4-3 to TRBJ1-1; D is ambiguous. The CDR3 runs 12 residues. CDR1 is LGHNA and CDR2 is YSLEER in the germline V gene. V lost 1 base and J lost 7, with 7 bases in between.

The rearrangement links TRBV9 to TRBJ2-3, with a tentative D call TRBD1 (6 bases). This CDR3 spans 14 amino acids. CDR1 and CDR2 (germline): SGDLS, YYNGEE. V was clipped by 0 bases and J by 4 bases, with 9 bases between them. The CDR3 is CASSVDRVPDTQYF. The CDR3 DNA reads TGTGCCAGCAGCGTAGACAGGGTGCCAGATACGCAGTATTTT. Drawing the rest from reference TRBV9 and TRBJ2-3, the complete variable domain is DSGVTQTPKHLITATGQRVTLRCSPRSGDLSVYWYQQSLDQGLQFLIQYYNGEERAKGNILERFSAQQFPDLHSELNLSSLELGDSALYFCASSVDRVPDTQYFGPGTRLTVL.

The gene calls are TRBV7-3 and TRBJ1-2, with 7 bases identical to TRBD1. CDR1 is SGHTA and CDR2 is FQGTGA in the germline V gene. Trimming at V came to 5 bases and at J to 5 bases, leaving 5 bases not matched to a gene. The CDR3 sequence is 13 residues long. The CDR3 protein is CASSAGGWYGYTF. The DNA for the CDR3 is TGTGCCAGCAGCGCAGGGGGGTGGTATGGCTACACCTTC.

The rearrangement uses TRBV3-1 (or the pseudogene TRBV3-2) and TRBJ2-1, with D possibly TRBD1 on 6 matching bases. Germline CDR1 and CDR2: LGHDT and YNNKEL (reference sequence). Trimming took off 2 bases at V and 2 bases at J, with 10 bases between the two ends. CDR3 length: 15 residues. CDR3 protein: CASSQTGHPYNEQFF. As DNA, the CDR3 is TGTGCCAGCAGCCAAACGGGACATCCCTACAATGAGCAGTTCTTC.

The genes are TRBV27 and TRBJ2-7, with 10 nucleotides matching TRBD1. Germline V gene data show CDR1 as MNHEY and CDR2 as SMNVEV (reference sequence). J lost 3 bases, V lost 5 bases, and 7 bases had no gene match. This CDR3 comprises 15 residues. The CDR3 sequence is CASSLGTGDFYEQYF. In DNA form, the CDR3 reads TGTGCCAGCAGTCTCGGGACAGGGGACTTCTACGAGCAGTACTTC.

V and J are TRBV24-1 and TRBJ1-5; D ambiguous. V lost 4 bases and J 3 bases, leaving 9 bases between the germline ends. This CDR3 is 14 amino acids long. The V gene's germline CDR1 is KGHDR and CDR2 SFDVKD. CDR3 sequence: CATSEGLANQPQHF. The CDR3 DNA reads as TGTGCCACCAGTGAGGGCCTGGCCAATCAGCCCCAGCATTTT.

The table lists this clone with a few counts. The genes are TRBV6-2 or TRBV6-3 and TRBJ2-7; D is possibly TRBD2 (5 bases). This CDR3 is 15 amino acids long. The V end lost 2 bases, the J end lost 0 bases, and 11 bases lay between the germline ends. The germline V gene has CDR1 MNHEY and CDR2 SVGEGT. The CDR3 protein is CASSYEEANSYEQYF. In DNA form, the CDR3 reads TGTGCCAGCAGTTACGAGGAGGCCAACTCCTACGAGCAGTACTTC.